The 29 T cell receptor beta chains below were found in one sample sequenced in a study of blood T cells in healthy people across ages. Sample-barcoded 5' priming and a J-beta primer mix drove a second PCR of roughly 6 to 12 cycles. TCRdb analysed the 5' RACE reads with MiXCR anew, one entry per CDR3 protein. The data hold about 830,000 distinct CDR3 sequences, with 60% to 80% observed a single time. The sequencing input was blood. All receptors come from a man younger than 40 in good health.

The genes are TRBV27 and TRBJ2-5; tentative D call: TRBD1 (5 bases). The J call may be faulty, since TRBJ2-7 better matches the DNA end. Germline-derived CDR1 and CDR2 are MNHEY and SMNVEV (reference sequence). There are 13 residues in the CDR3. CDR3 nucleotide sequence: TGTGCCAGCAGTGCGACAGATCGCTACGAGCAGTACTTC. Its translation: CASSATDRYEQYF.

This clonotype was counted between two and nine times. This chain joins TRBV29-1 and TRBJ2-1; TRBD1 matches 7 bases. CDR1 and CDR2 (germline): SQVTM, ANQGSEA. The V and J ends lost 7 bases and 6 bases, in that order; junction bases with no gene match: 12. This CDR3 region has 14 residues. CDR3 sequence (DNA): TGCAGCGCTGAGGGGGCTTTGTTCGTCAATGAGCAGTTCTTC. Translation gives CSAEGALFVNEQFF.

CDR3 DNA: TGTGCCAGCAGTAACGCAGACAGGGAGTGGGACGAGCAGTACTTC. Its protein is CASSNADREWDEQYF. The chain couples TRBV6-2 or TRBV6-3 to TRBJ2-7; TRBD1 matches 7 bases. The V segment lost 5 bases and the J segment 5 bases; nucleotides outside the gene matches: 12. Germline V gives CDR1 MNHEY, CDR2 SVGEGT. The CDR3 extends over 15 amino acids.

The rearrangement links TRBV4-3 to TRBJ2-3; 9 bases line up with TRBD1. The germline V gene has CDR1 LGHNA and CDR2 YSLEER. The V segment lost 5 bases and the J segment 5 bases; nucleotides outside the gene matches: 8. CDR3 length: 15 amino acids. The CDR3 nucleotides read TGCGCCAGCAGCTCCCGACAGGGACAGGGAGATACGCAGTATTTT. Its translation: CASSSRQGQGDTQYF.

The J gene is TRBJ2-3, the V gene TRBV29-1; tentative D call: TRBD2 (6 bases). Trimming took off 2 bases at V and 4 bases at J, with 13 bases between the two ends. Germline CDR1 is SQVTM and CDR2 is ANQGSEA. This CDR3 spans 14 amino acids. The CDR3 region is CSVEITGGPDTQYF. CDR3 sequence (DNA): TGCAGCGTTGAAATAACCGGGGGACCAGATACGCAGTATTTT.

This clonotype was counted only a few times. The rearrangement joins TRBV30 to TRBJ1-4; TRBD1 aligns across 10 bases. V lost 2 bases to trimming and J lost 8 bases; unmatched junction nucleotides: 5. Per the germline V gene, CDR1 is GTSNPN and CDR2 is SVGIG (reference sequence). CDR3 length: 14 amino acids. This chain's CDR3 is CAWSRDRGREKLFF. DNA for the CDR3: TGTGCCTGGAGTAGGGACAGGGGACGGGAAAAACTGTTTTTT. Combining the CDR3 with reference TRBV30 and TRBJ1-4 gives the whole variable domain SQTIHQWPATLVQPVGSPLSLECTVEGTSNPNLYWYRQAAGRGLQLLFYSVGIGQISSEVPQNLSASRPQDRQFILSSKKLLLSDSGFYLCAWSRDRGREKLFFGSGTQLSVL.

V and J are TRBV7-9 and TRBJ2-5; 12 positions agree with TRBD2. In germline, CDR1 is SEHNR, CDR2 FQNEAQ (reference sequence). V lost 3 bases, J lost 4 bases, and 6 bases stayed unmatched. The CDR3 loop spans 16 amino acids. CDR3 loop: CASSFRLAGVGETQYF. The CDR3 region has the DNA TGTGCCAGCAGCTTTCGACTAGCGGGGGTTGGAGAGACCCAGTACTTC.

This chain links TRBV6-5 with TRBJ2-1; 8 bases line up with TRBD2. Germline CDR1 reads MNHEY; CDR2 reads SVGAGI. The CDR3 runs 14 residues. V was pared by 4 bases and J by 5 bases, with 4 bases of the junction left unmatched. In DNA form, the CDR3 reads TGTGCCAGCAGTTGGGTAGCGGGAAACAATGAGCAGTTCTTC. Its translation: CASSWVAGNNEQFF.

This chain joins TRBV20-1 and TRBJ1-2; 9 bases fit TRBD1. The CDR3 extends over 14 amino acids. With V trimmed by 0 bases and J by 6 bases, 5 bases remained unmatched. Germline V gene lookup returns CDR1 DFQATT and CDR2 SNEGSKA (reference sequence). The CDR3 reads CSARDYGTGNGYTF. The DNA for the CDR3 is TGCAGTGCTAGAGATTACGGGACAGGGAATGGCTACACCTTC.

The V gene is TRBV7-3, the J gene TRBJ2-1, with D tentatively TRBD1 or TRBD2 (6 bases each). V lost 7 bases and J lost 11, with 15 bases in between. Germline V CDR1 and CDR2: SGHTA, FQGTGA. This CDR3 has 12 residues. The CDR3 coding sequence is TGTGCCAGCAAGTCTGGAGGGGGTAAGCAGTTCTTC. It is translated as CASKSGGGKQFF.

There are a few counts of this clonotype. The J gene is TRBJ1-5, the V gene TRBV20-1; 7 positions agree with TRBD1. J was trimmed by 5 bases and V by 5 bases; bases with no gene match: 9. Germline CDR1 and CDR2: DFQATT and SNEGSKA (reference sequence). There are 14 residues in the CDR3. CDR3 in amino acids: CSAAQGNRYQPQHF. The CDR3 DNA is TGCAGTGCTGCACAGGGGAATCGGTATCAGCCCCAGCATTTT.

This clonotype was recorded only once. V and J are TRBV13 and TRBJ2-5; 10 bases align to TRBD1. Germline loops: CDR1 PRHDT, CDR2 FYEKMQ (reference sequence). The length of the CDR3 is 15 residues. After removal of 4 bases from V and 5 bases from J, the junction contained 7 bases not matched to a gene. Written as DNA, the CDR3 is TGTGCCAGCAGCTATGTGACAGGGGGCAGGGAGACCCAGTACTTC. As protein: CASSYVTGGRETQYF.

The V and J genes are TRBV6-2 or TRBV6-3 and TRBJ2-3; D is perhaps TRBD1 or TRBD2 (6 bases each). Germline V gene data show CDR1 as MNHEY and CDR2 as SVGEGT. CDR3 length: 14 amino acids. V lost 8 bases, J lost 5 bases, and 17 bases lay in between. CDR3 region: CASHESGGIDTQYF. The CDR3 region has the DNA TGTGCCAGCCACGAATCCGGGGGCATAGATACGCAGTATTTT.

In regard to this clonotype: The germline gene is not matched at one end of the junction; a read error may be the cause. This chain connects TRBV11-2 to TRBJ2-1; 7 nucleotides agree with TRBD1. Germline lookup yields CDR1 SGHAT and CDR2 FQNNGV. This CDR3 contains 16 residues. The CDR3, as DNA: TGCGCCAGCAGCTTGGCTGGGTCCGGGACAGTCAATGAGCAGTTCTTC. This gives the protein CASSLAGSGTVNEQFF.

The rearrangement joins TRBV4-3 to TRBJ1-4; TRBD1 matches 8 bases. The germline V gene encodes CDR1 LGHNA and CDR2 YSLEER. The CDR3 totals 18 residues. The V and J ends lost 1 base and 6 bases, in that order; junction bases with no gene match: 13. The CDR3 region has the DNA TGCGCCAGCAGCCAAGGCCAGTATCCGACAGGGGAACATGAAAAACTGTTTTTT. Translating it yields CASSQGQYPTGEHEKLFF.

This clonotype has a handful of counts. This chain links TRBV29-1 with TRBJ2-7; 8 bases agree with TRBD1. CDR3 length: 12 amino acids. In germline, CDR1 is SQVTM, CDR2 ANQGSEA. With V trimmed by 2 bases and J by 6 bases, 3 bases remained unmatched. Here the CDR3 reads CSVESQGAEQYF. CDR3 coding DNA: TGCAGCGTTGAAAGTCAGGGGGCCGAGCAGTACTTC.

CDR3 amino acids: CASSEAGPWETQYF. CDR3 DNA sequence: TGTGCCAGCAGTGAAGCGGGACCATGGGAGACCCAGTACTTC. The genes are TRBV25-1 and TRBJ2-5; tentatively, D is TRBD2 (6 bases). The germline V gene has CDR1 MGHDK and CDR2 SYGVNS. Trimming took 2 bases from V and 5 from J, leaving 12 bases between them. This CDR3 has 14 amino acids. The whole variable domain, remainder taken from reference TRBV25-1 and TRBJ2-5, is EADIYQTPRYLVIGTGKKITLECSQTMGHDKMYWYQQDPGMELHLIHYSYGVNSTEKGDLSSESTVSRIRTEHFPLTLESARPSHTSQYLCASSEAGPWETQYFGPGTRLLVL.

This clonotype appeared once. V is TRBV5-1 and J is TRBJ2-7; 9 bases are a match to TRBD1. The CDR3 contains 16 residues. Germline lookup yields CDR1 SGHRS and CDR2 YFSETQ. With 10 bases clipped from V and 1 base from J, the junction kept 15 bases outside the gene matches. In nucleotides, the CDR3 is TGCGCCTCCAATCTGGGGGGACAGGGCTGGTCCTACGAGCAGTACTTC. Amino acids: CASNLGGQGWSYEQYF.

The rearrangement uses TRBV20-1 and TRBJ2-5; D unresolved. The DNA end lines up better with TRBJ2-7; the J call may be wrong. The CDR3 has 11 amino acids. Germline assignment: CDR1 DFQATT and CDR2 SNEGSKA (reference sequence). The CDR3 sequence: CSAPSNYEQYF. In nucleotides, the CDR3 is TGCAGTGCCCCGTCAAACTACGAGCAGTACTTC.

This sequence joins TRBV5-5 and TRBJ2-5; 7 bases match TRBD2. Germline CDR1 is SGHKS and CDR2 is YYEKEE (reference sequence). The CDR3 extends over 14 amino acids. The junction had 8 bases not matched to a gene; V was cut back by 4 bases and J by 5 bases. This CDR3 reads CASSQAGVVETQYF. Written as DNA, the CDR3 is TGTGCCAGCAGCCAGGCGGGGGTGGTGGAGACCCAGTACTTC. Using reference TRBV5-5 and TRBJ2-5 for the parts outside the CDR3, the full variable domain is DAGVTQSPTHLIKTRGQQVTLRCSPISGHKSVSWYQQVLGQGPQFIFQYYEKEERGRGNFPDRFSARQFPNYSSELNVNALLLGDSALYLCASSQAGVVETQYFGPGTRLLVL.

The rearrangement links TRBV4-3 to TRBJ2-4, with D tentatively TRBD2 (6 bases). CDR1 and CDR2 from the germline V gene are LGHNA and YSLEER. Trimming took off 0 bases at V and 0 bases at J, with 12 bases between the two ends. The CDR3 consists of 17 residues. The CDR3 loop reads CASSQDAGGVAKNIQYF. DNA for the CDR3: TGCGCCAGCAGCCAAGATGCTGGAGGGGTAGCCAAAAACATTCAGTACTTC.

The CDR3 DNA follows: TGTGCCAGCAGAATCGGGACAGGGTTTGAAAAACTGTTTTTT. Translation: CASRIGTGFEKLFF. This chain links TRBV27 with TRBJ1-4; 9 bases line up with TRBD1. Per the germline V gene, CDR1 is MNHEY and CDR2 is SMNVEV (reference sequence). The V gene end was trimmed by 6 bases and the J gene end by 7 bases; junction bases not matched to a gene: 6. The CDR3 loop spans 14 amino acids.

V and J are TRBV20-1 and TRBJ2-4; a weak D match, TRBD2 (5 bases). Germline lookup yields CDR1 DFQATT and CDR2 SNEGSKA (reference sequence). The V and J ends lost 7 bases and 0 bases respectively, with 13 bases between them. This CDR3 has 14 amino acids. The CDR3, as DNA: TGCAGTGTAGCGAGCGCAGTAGCCAAAAACATTCAGTACTTC. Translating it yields CSVASAVAKNIQYF.

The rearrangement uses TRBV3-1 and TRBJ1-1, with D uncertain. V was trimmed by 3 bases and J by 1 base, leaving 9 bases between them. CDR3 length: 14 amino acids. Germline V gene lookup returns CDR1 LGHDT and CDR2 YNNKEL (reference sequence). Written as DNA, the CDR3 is TGTGCCAGCAGCCAGAAAGAAACGAACACTGAAGCTTTCTTT. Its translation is CASSQKETNTEAFF.

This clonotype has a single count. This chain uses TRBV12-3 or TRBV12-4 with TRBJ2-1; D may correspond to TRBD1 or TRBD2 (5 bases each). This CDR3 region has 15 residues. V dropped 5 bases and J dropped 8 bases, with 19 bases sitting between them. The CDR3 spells CASSRSAALGDEQFF. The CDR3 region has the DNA TGTGCCAGCAGTCGATCGGCCGCACTAGGGGATGAGCAGTTCTTC.

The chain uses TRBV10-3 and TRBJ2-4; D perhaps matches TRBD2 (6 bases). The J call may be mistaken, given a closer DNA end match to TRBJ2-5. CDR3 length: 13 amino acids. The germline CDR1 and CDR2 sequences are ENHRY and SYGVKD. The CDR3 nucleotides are TGTGCCATCACGAGGGACTTAATGGAGACCCAGTACTTC. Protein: CAITRDLMETQYF.

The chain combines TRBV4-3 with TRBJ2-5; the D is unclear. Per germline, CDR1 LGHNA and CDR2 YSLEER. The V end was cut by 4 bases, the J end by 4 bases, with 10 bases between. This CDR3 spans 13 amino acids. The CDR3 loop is CASSLGFSETQYF. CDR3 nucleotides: TGCGCCAGCAGCCTGGGTTTTTCAGAGACCCAGTACTTC.

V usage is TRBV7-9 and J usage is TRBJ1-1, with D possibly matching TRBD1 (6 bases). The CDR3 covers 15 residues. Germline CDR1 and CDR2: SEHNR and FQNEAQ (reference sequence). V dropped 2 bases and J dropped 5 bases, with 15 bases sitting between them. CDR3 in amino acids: CASSLLGGRNTEAFF. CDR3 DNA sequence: TGTGCCAGCAGCTTATTGGGGGGCCGGAATACTGAAGCTTTCTTT.

CDR3 nucleotide sequence: TGTGCCACCAGCAGATGGAGCGGGGGACTTCACAATGAGCAGTTCTTC. This encodes CATSRWSGGLHNEQFF. This chain links TRBV15 with TRBJ2-1; 8 positions match TRBD2. Per the germline V gene, CDR1 is LNHNV and CDR2 is YYDKDF (reference sequence). The V segment lost 2 bases and the J segment 5 bases; nucleotides outside the gene matches: 8. The CDR3 covers 16 residues.